The clone carrying this T cell receptor (beta chain) has ten or more counts. The data derive from a study of blood T cells in healthy people across ages. Next came a second PCR, run for about 7 to 12 cycles, which used a sample-barcoded 5' primer along with a J-beta primer mix. TCRdb fed the 5' RACE reads into MiXCR, producing one record per CDR3 protein. This sample yields about 930,000 distinct CDR3 sequences, of which 25% to 30% are seen a single time; 10% belongs to the top ten. This CDR3 has 15 residues. The V segment lost 0 bases and the J segment 1 base; nucleotides outside the gene matches: 2. Germline V CDR1 and CDR2: LGHNA, YNFKEQ. This sample was shared with a second study, whose subject was T cells of mothers and their children. Turning to that study: In each mother, TCR beta CDR3 reads exceeded 8 million; in each child, they numbered a few million. T cell clones that were persistent and microchimeric went undetected.

Sequenced input: blood. The chain is built from TRBV4-2 and TRBJ2-7, with 8 positions matching TRBD2. The clonotype originates from a woman in her forties in good health. The CDR3 loop is CASSQDSGGSYEQYF. The CDR3 nucleotides read TGTGCCAGCAGCCAAGATTCGGGGGGGTCCTACGAGCAGTACTTC.